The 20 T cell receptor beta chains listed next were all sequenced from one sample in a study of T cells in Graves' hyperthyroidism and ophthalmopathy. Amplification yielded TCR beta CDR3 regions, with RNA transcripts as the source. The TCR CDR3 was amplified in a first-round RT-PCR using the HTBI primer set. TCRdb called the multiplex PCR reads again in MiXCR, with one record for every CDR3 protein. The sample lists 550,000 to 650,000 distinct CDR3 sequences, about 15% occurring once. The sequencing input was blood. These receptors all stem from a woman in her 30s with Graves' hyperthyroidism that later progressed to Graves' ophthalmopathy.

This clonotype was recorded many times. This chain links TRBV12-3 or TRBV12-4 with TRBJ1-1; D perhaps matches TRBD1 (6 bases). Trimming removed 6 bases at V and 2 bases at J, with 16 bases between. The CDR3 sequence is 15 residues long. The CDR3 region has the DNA TGTGCCAGCAGGAAAGAAAACAGGGCAAACACTGAAGCTTTCTTT. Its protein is CASRKENRANTEAFF.

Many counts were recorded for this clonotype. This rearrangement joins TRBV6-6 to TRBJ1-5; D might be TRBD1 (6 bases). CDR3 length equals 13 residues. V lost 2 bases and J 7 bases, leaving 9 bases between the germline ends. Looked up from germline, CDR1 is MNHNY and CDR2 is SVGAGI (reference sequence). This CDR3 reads CASSYAGAQPQHF. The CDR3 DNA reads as TGTGCCAGCAGTTACGCAGGGGCCCAGCCCCAGCATTTT.

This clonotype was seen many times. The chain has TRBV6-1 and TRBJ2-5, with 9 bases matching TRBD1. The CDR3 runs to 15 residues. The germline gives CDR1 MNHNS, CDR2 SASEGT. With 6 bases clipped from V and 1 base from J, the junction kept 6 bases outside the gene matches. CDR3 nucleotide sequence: TGTGCCAGCAGGTCGACAGGGGGATCCCAAGAGACCCAGTACTTC. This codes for CASRSTGGSQETQYF.

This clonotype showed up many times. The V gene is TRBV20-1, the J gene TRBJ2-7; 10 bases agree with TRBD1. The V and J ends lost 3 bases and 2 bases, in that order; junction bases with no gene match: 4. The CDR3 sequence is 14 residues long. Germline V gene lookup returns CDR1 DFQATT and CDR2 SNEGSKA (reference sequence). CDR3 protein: CSASGTGETYEQYF. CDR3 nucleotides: TGCAGTGCTAGCGGGACAGGGGAGACCTACGAGCAGTACTTC.

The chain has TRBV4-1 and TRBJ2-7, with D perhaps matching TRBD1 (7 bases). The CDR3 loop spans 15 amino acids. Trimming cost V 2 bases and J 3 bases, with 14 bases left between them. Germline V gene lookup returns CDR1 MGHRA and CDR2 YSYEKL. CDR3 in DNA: TGCGCCAGCAGCCAAACCCCGGGGGACAGCTACGAGCAGTACTTC. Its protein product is CASSQTPGDSYEQYF.

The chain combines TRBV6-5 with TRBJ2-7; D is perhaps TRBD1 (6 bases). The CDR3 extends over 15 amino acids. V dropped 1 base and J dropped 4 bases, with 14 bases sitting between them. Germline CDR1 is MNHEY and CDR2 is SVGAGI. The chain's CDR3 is CASSYLGARGYEQYF. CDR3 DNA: TGTGCCAGCAGTTACTTGGGGGCCCGGGGATACGAGCAGTACTTC.

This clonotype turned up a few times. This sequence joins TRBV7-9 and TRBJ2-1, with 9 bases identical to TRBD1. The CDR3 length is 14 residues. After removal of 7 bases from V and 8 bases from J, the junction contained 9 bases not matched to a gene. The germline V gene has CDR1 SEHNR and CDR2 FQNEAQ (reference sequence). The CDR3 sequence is CASIPGTGYDEQFF. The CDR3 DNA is TGTGCCAGCATACCCGGGACAGGGTATGATGAGCAGTTCTTC.

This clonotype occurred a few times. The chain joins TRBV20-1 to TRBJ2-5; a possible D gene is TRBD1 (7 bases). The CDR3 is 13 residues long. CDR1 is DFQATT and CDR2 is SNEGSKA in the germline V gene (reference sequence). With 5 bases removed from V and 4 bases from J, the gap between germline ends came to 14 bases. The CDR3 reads CSAGGQGGETQYF. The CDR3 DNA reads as TGCAGTGCTGGGGGCCAGGGGGGAGAGACCCAGTACTTC.

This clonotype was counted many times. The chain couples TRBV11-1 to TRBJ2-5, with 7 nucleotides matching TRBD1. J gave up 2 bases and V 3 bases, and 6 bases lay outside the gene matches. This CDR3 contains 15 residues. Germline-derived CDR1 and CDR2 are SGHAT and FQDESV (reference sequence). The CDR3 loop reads CASSFRQGSQETQYF. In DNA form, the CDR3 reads TGTGCCAGCAGCTTCCGACAGGGTAGTCAAGAGACCCAGTACTTC.

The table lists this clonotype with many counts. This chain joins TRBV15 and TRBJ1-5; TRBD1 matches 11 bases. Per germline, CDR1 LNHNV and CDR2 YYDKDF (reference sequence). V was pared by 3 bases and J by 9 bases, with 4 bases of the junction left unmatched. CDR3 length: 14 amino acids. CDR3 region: CATSRDRGQRPQHF. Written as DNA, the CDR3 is TGTGCCACCAGCAGGGACAGGGGGCAGCGGCCCCAGCATTTT.

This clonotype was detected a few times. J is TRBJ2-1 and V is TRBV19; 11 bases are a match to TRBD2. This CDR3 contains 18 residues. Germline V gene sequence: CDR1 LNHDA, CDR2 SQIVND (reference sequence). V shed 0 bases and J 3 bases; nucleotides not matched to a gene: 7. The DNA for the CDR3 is TGTGCCAGTAGTATAGATACGGCTAGCGGGGGGTTCTACAATGAGCAGTTCTTC. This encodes CASSIDTASGGFYNEQFF.

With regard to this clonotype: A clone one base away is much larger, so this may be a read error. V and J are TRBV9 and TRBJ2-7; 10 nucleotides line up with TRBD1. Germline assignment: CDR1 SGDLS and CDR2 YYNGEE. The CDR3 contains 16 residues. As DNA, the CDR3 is TGTGCCGGCAGCACAGATCTGGGGACAGGGGTTTCCGAGCAGTACTTC. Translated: CAGSTDLGTGVSEQYF.

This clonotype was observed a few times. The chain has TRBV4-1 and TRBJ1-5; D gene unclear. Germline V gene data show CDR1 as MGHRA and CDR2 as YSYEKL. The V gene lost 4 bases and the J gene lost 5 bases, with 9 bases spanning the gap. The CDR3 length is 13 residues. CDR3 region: CASSPVRDQPQHF. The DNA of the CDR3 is TGCGCCAGCAGCCCCGTAAGGGATCAGCCCCAGCATTTT.

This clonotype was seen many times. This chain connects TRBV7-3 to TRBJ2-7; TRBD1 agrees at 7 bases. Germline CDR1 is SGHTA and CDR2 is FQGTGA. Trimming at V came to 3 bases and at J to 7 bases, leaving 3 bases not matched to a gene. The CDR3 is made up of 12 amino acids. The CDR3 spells CASSLTGQEQYF. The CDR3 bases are TGTGCCAGCAGCTTGACAGGGCAAGAGCAGTACTTC. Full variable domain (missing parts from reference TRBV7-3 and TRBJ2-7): GAGVSQTPSNKVTEKGKYVELRCDPISGHTALYWYRQSLGQGPEFLIYFQGTGAADDSGLPNDRFFAVRPEGSVSTLKIQRTERGDSAVYLCASSLTGQEQYFGPGTRLTVT.

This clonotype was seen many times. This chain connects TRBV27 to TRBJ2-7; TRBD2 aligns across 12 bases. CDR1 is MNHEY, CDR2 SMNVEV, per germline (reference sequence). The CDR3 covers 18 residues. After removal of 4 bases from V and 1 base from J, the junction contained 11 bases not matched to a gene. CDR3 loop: CASSSRLETSGRSYEQYF. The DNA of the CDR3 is TGTGCCAGCAGTTCCCGGCTGGAAACTAGCGGGAGGTCCTACGAGCAGTACTTC.

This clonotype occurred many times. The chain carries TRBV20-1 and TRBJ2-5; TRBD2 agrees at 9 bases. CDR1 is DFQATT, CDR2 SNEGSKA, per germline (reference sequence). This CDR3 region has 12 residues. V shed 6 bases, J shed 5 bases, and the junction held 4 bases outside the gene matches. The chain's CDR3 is CSATSGRETQYF. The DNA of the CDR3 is TGCAGTGCGACGAGCGGGAGGGAGACCCAGTACTTC.

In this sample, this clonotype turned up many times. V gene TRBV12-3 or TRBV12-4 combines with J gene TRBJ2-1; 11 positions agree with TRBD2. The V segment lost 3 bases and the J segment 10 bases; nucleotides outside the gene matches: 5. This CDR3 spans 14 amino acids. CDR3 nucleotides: TGTGCCAGCAGTTTCAGACTAGCGGGACCCGAGCAGTTCTTC. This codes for CASSFRLAGPEQFF.

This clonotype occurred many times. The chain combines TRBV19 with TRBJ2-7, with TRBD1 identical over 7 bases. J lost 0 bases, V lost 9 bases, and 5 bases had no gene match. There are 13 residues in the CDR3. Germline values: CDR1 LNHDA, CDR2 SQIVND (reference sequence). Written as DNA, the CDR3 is TGTGCCAGCAGGGGACAGAGCTCCTACGAGCAGTACTTC. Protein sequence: CASRGQSSYEQYF.

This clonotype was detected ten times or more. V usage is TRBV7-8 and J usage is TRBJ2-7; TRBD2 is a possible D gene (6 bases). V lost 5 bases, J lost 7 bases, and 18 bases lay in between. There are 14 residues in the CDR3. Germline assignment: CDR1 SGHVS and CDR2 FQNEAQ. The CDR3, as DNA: TGTGCCAGCAGCCCCCTGGCGGGAACCGGTGAGCAGTACTTC. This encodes CASSPLAGTGEQYF.

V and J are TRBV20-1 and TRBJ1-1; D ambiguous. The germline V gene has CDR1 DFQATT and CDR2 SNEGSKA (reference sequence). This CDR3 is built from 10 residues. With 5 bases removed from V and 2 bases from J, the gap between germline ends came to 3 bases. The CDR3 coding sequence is TGCAGTGCTTTTAACACTGAAGCTTTCTTT. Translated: CSAFNTEAFF.